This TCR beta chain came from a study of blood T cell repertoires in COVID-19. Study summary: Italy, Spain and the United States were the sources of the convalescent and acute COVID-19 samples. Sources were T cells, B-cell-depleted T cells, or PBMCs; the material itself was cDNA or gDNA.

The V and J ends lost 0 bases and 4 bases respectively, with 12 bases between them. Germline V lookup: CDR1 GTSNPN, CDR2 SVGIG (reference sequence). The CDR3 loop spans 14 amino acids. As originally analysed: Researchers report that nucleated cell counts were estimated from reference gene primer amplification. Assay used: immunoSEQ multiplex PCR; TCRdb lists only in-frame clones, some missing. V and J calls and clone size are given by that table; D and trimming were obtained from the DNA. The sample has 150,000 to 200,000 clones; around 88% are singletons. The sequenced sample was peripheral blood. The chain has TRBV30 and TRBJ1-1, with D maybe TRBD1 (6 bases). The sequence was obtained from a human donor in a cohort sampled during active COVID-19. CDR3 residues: CAWSVQGGGTEAFF. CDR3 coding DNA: TGTGCCTGGAGTGTACAAGGGGGGGGCACTGAAGCTTTCTTT.